This entry concerns a single T cell receptor (beta chain). The data stem from a study of blood T cell repertoires in COVID-19. Study details: T cells, B-cell-depleted T cells, or PBMCs provided the cDNA or gDNA that served as material.

Measured with immunoSEQ multiplex PCR; TCRdb has only the in-frame clones, and not every one. The data show fewer than 100,000 clones, approximately 85% seen once. V lost 4 bases and J lost 4; bases outside the gene matches: 8. The CDR3 consists of 15 residues. Germline CDR1 reads SGHKS; CDR2 reads YYEKEE (reference sequence). The sequenced material came from peripheral blood. V usage is TRBV5-5 and J usage is TRBJ1-5; 7 bases match TRBD1. The TCR sequence derives from a human donor in a cohort sampled during active COVID-19. The CDR3: CASSASGTANQPQHF. DNA for the CDR3: TGTGCCAGCAGCGCCTCCGGGACAGCTAATCAGCCCCAGCATTTT.